This T cell receptor (beta chain) was recorded in a study of cytomegalovirus exposure and HLA in healthy donors. PCR employed 60 Vbeta and 13 Jbeta primers. Assay: immunoSEQ multiplex PCR; the TCRdb copy retains only in-frame clones and omits some. The sample lists fewer than 150,000 clones, roughly 76% seen once, with under 15% in the top ten. Study-level results: Among immune exposure information, only CMV serostatus was available.

With 3 bases removed from V and 6 bases from J, the gap between germline ends came to 15 bases. Germline CDR1 reads SGDLS; CDR2 reads YYNGEE. The CDR3 is 14 amino acids. On this clone: What it recognizes is unknown.

This clonotype was sampled from a human donor in good health. Sequencing used PBMCs. V gene TRBV9 combines with J gene TRBJ1-2, with D perhaps matching TRBD1 (5 bases). CDR3 loop: CASSAWAGRDGYTF. The DNA of the CDR3 is TGTGCCAGCAGCGCCTGGGCGGGGCGCGATGGCTACACCTTC.